The next 21 T cell receptor beta chains were all read from a single sample in a study of T cell clonotyping in hematopoietic cell transplantation. Method: immunoSEQ multiplex PCR; TCRdb's copy keeps in-frame clones and lacks some. The sample has roughly 12,000 clones, roughly 50% seen once. Sequences were obtained from peripheral blood mononuclear cells. The source of these receptors is a man in his forties or fifties in good health. Some clones in this sample may be carry-over from other donors' samples.

The gene calls are TRBV30 and TRBJ2-1; D is uncertain. The CDR3 is 12 residues long. Trimming took off 0 bases at V and 3 bases at J, with 3 bases between the two ends. Looked up from germline, CDR1 is GTSNPN and CDR2 is SVGIG (reference sequence). The CDR3 bases are TGTGCCTGGAGTGTTTTCTACAATGAGCAGTTCTTC. It translates to CAWSVFYNEQFF.

V usage is TRBV30 and J usage is TRBJ1-1; no firm D call. The CDR3 is 11 amino acids. V was pared by 0 bases and J by 6 bases, with 5 bases between. The germline CDR1 and CDR2 sequences are GTSNPN and SVGIG (reference sequence). CDR3 region: CAWSVLAEAFF. CDR3 coding DNA: TGTGCCTGGAGTGTTTTGGCTGAAGCTTTCTTT.

The chain joins TRBV6-5 to TRBJ1-2; D perhaps matches TRBD1 (5 bases). Germline values: CDR1 MNHEY, CDR2 SVGAGI. The CDR3 is 13 residues long. With 6 bases removed from V and 3 bases from J, the gap between germline ends came to 11 bases. The CDR3 reads CASSYGGDYGYTF. In DNA form, the CDR3 reads TGTGCCAGCAGCTACGGGGGGGACTATGGCTACACCTTC.

The chain recombines TRBV5-6 with TRBJ1-2, with a weak D call TRBD1 (5 bases). This CDR3 is built from 13 residues. V shed 4 bases and J shed 8 bases, with 15 bases lying between them. Germline lookup yields CDR1 SGHDT and CDR2 YYEEEE. DNA for the CDR3: TGTGCCAGCAGCCTAGGGACCCGTGAGGGCTACACCTTC. Its translation is CASSLGTREGYTF.

In its sample, this clone was seen a few times. The V call is TRBV30, the J call TRBJ2-6; D ambiguous. Germline V gene lookup returns CDR1 GTSNPN and CDR2 SVGIG (reference sequence). The CDR3 is 15 residues long. Trimming removed 1 base from V and 0 bases from J, with 7 bases in between. This CDR3 is CAWSGALSGANVLTF. DNA of the CDR3: TGTGCCTGGAGTGGCGCCCTCTCTGGGGCCAACGTCCTGACTTTC.

The V and J genes are TRBV6-5 and TRBJ1-1; no clear D gene. The CDR3 extends over 13 amino acids. Trimming stripped 4 bases from V and 4 bases from J, with 10 bases between. Germline V lookup: CDR1 MNHEY, CDR2 SVGAGI. CDR3 amino acids: CASSSSGGTEAFF. The CDR3 DNA reads as TGTGCCAGCAGTTCCTCCGGTGGCACTGAAGCTTTCTTT.

J is TRBJ2-5 and V is TRBV10-2; the D is unclear. Trimming left V 2 bases short and J 9 bases short, with 10 bases between. This CDR3 spans 12 amino acids. Germline CDR1 WSHSY, CDR2 SAAADI. In nucleotides, the CDR3 is TGCGCCAGCAGTGAGGATCTCGAGGCCCAGTACTTC. Protein sequence: CASSEDLEAQYF.

The chain combines TRBV19 with TRBJ1-2; D uncertain. V was trimmed by 4 bases and J by 1 base, leaving 4 bases between them. The CDR3 sequence is 12 residues long. Per the germline V gene, CDR1 is LNHDA and CDR2 is SQIVND (reference sequence). CDR3 region: CASSTDNYGYTF. The CDR3 DNA is TGTGCCAGTAGTACAGATAACTATGGCTACACCTTC.

This chain links TRBV30 with TRBJ1-2, with 10 bases aligning to TRBD1. Losses at the gene ends were 4 bases for V and 6 bases for J; bases not matched to a gene: 11. This CDR3 spans 15 amino acids. Germline loops: CDR1 GTSNPN, CDR2 SVGIG (reference sequence). CDR3 sequence: CAWNMGQGRKNGYTF. CDR3 nucleotides: TGTGCCTGGAATATGGGACAGGGGAGAAAAAATGGCTACACCTTC.

This clone appeared a few times. The CDR3 region is CASSPGSAGDYEQYF. CDR3 coding DNA: TGTGCCAGCAGTCCCGGGTCAGCGGGGGACTACGAGCAGTACTTC. This chain joins TRBV6-5 and TRBJ2-7; TRBD2 agrees at 8 bases. Germline V CDR1 and CDR2: MNHEY, SVGAGI. CDR3 length: 15 residues. The J segment lost 3 bases and the V segment lost 5 bases, leaving 9 bases of the junction unmatched.

The chain has TRBV30 and TRBJ2-7; D remains unclear. This CDR3 has 11 residues. Germline V CDR1 and CDR2: GTSNPN, SVGIG (reference sequence). Between the trimmed V and J ends, which lost 2 bases and 3 bases, there was a span of 5 bases. CDR3 in amino acids: CAWSPSYEQYF. As DNA, the CDR3 is TGTGCCTGGAGTCCAAGCTACGAGCAGTACTTC.

This clone appeared a few times. J is TRBJ1-6 and V is TRBV19; D perhaps matches TRBD1 (6 bases). The V end was cut by 4 bases, the J end by 10 bases, with 11 bases between. CDR1 is LNHDA and CDR2 is SQIVND in the germline V gene (reference sequence). The CDR3 is 13 amino acids. CDR3 amino acids: CASSTDRNSPLHF. The CDR3 nucleotides read TGTGCCAGTAGTACCGACAGGAACTCACCCCTCCACTTT.

This chain links TRBV29-1 with TRBJ1-3, with a weak D call TRBD1 (6 bases). The CDR3 has 14 amino acids. Per the germline V gene, CDR1 is SQVTM and CDR2 is ANQGSEA. V shed 5 bases and J shed 0 bases, with 11 bases lying between them. The CDR3 spells CSVTTGLSGNTIYF. CDR3 in DNA: TGCAGCGTTACGACAGGACTCTCTGGAAACACCATATATTTT.

The V gene is TRBV30, the J gene TRBJ2-7; 9 positions agree with TRBD1. Germline CDR1 is GTSNPN and CDR2 is SVGIG (reference sequence). Unmatched junction bases numbered 5, after V lost 2 bases and J lost 6 bases. This CDR3 has 13 amino acids. CDR3 DNA sequence: TGTGCCTGGAGTAGGGACAGGGTAACCGAGCAGTACTTC. This translates into CAWSRDRVTEQYF.

In its sample, this clone was seen a few times. The chain carries TRBV5-1 and TRBJ2-2, with 7 positions matching TRBD2. CDR1 and CDR2 (germline): SGHRS, YFSETQ. V shed 4 bases and J 2 bases; nucleotides not matched to a gene: 8. The CDR3 is 16 amino acids. The CDR3 is CASSGLADVNTGELFF. Here the CDR3 DNA reads TGCGCCAGCAGCGGGCTAGCGGACGTTAACACCGGGGAGCTGTTTTTT.

The rearrangement joins TRBV2 to TRBJ1-1; 9 nucleotides agree with TRBD1. V trimming: 10 bases; J trimming: 1 base; junction bases outside the gene matches: 10. The CDR3 is 15 residues long. Germline-derived CDR1 and CDR2 are SNHLY and FYNNEI. This CDR3 reads CATEGQGLGNTEAFF. The CDR3 coding sequence is TGTGCCACCGAAGGACAGGGGCTGGGGAACACTGAAGCTTTCTTT.

The chain couples TRBV5-4 to TRBJ1-1, with a tentative D call TRBD1 (5 bases). This CDR3 is 16 amino acids long. Germline loops: CDR1 SGHNT, CDR2 YYREEE (reference sequence). Trimming pared 3 bases from V and 6 bases from J, leaving 21 bases between. CDR3 sequence reads: CASSSGPGQKGPEAFF. In DNA form, the CDR3 reads TGTGCCAGCAGCTCTGGTCCCGGACAAAAGGGCCCTGAAGCTTTCTTT.

The chain uses TRBV28 and TRBJ1-5, with D tentatively TRBD1 (5 bases). The germline V and J ends were trimmed by 2 bases and 9 bases, with 17 bases remaining between them. The CDR3 length is 15 residues. Looked up from germline, CDR1 is MDHEN and CDR2 is SYDVKM. The CDR3 loop is CASSLAGQGRGPQHF. The CDR3 DNA reads TGTGCCAGCAGTTTAGCAGGGCAGGGTAGGGGGCCCCAGCATTTT.

The chain links TRBV20-1 to TRBJ1-4; unclear D gene. Trimming cost V 6 bases and J 6 bases, with 8 bases left between them. This CDR3 spans 11 amino acids. Germline assignment: CDR1 DFQATT and CDR2 SNEGSKA (reference sequence). CDR3 region: CSALIHEKLFF. The CDR3 coding sequence is TGCAGTGCCCTCATTCATGAAAAACTGTTTTTT.

This clone was detected only once. In DNA form, the CDR3 reads TGCAGCGTCAGACAGACGGGGATGGAGCAGTACTTC. Protein product: CSVRQTGMEQYF. The chain is built from TRBV29-1 and TRBJ2-7; D possibly uses TRBD1 or TRBD2 (5 bases each). The CDR3 extends over 12 amino acids. Germline V gene sequence: CDR1 SQVTM, CDR2 ANQGSEA. V lost 6 bases and J lost 7, with 16 bases in between.

The chain recombines TRBV4-3 with TRBJ2-3; D assignment may be TRBD1 or TRBD2 (5 bases each). V was pared by 0 bases and J by 3 bases, with 10 bases between. The CDR3 loop spans 15 amino acids. Germline values: CDR1 LGHNA, CDR2 YSLEER. The CDR3 loop reads CASSQDQRGTDTQYF. The CDR3 bases are TGCGCCAGCAGCCAAGATCAGAGGGGAACAGATACGCAGTATTTT.